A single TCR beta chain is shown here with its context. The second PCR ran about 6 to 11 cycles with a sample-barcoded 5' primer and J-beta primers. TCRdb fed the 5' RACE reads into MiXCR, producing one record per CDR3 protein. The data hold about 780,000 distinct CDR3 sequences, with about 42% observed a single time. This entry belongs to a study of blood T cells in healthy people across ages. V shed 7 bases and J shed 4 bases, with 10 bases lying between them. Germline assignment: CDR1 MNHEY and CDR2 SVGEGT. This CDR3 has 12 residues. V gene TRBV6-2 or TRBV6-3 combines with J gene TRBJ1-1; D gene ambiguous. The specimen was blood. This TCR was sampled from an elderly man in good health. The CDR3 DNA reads TGTGCCAGCAAAACATCGGTCACTGAAGCTTTCTTT. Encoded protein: CASKTSVTEAFF.